These 27 T cell receptor beta chains share one sample of origin, sequenced in a study of cytomegalovirus exposure and HLA in healthy donors. In the PCR, 60 Vbeta and 13 Jbeta primers were used. Only in-frame clones appear in the TCRdb table, and some are missing; sequencing was by immunoSEQ multiplex PCR. The sample lists about 180,000 clones, 72% seen once, with over 2% in the top ten. Sample: PBMCs. The receptors originated from a human donor in good health.

This clone has only one observation. The chain couples TRBV18 to TRBJ2-3; TRBD2 aligns across 9 bases. The ends lost 3 bases at V and 8 bases at J; junction bases unmatched: 3. The CDR3 covers 13 residues. CDR1 and CDR2 from the germline V gene are KGHSH and LQKENI. As DNA, the CDR3 is TGTGCCAGCTCACCTAGCGGGGGAGGTACGCAGTATTTT. Translation gives CASSPSGGGTQYF.

Worth noting for this clone: The identical CDR3 is also encoded by other nucleotide sequences in the sample. For the CDR3, the DNA is TGTGCCAGCAGCCTCCGGGACAGCTACGAGCAGTACTTC. Amino acid sequence: CASSLRDSYEQYF. The genes are TRBV5-4 and TRBJ2-7, with TRBD1 matching 7 bases. CDR1 is SGHNT, CDR2 YYREEE, per germline (reference sequence). The CDR3 extends over 13 amino acids. Losses at the gene ends were 4 bases for V and 3 bases for J; bases not matched to a gene: 4.

The chain has TRBV4-1 and TRBJ2-7, with D possibly being TRBD2 (6 bases). Germline V gene data show CDR1 as MGHRA and CDR2 as YSYEKL. The CDR3 totals 15 residues. Trimming shortened V by 4 bases and J by 4 bases, and 17 bases separated the two germline ends. CDR3 sequence: CASSPMEGGAYEQYF. The CDR3 bases are TGCGCCAGCAGCCCCATGGAAGGAGGGGCATACGAGCAGTACTTC.

The CDR3 here is CASSLRDGDNQPQHF. The CDR3, as DNA: TGTGCCAGCAGTTTACGTGACGGGGACAATCAGCCCCAGCATTTT. The chain uses TRBV27 and TRBJ1-5; no clear D. V was pared by 2 bases and J by 3 bases, with 11 bases between. The CDR3 sequence is 15 residues long. Germline CDR1 reads MNHEY; CDR2 reads SMNVEV (reference sequence).

The rearrangement uses TRBV14 and TRBJ1-5; D remains ambiguous. V was trimmed by 3 bases and J by 2 bases, leaving 5 bases between them. The CDR3 covers 13 residues. CDR1 is SGHDN, CDR2 FVKESK, per germline. CDR3 region: CASSQFGNQPQHF. The CDR3 DNA reads TGTGCCAGCAGCCAGTTCGGCAATCAGCCCCAGCATTTT. The full variable domain, with the rest looked up from reference TRBV14 and TRBJ1-5, is EAGVTQFPSHSVIEKGQTVTLRCDPISGHDNLYWYRRVMGKEIKFLLHFVKESKQDESGMPNNRFLAERTGGTYSTLKVQPAELEDSGVYFCASSQFGNQPQHFGDGTRLSIL.

This clone was detected only a few times. The V and J genes are TRBV4-1 and TRBJ1-5; D is possibly TRBD1 (5 bases). CDR1 is MGHRA and CDR2 is YSYEKL in the germline V gene. This CDR3 has 15 residues. Trimming took off 1 base at V and 0 bases at J, with 7 bases between the two ends. CDR3 sequence (DNA): TGCGCCAGCAGCCAAGGGGGCCTTAGCAATCAGCCCCAGCATTTT. Its translation: CASSQGGLSNQPQHF.

This chain connects TRBV7-9 to TRBJ2-2; no definite D call. The CDR3 has 15 residues. The germline gives CDR1 SEHNR, CDR2 FQNEAQ (reference sequence). With 2 bases removed from V and 0 bases from J, the gap between germline ends came to 7 bases. CDR3 protein: CASSLRNSNTGELFF. The CDR3 bases are TGTGCCAGCAGCTTAAGAAACTCGAACACCGGGGAGCTGTTTTTT.

The J gene is TRBJ1-2, the V gene TRBV5-1; no reliable D call. CDR3 length: 14 residues. Looked up from germline, CDR1 is SGHRS and CDR2 is YFSETQ. With 4 bases removed from V and 4 bases from J, the gap between germline ends came to 14 bases. The CDR3 spells CASSNRVPGYGYTF. As DNA, the CDR3 is TGCGCCAGCAGCAACCGGGTCCCCGGCTATGGCTACACCTTC. Full variable domain (remainder filled in from reference TRBV5-1 and TRBJ1-2): KAGVTQTPRYLIKTRGQQVTLSCSPISGHRSVSWYQQTPGQGLQFLFEYFSETQRNKGNFPGRFSGRQFSNSRSEMNVSTLELGDSALYLCASSNRVPGYGYTFGSGTRLTVV.

The gene calls are TRBV4-2 and TRBJ1-6; no reliable D call. The CDR3 has 14 residues. Germline CDR1 and CDR2: LGHNA and YNFKEQ. Trimming cost V 3 bases and J 3 bases, with 6 bases left between them. The CDR3 is CASSQASYNSPLHF. The CDR3, as DNA: TGTGCCAGCAGCCAGGCCAGCTATAATTCACCCCTCCACTTT.

This clone was recorded only once. DNA of the CDR3: TGTGCCAGCAGCCCCGGACTGTTCGCAGATACGCAGTATTTT. Protein sequence: CASSPGLFADTQYF. The chain links TRBV7-3 to TRBJ2-3; TRBD2 might be the D (5 bases). The length of the CDR3 is 14 residues. The V gene's germline CDR1 is SGHTA and CDR2 FQGTGA. Trimming took off 5 bases at V and 4 bases at J, with 13 bases between the two ends.

The rearrangement joins TRBV5-3 to TRBJ1-1; D possibly corresponds to TRBD1 (6 bases). TRBV5-3 is placed among ORFs of uncertain function. Trimming removed 10 bases at V and 1 base at J, with 14 bases between. This CDR3 is 13 amino acids long. The CDR3 spells CAGGGGPNTEAFF. For the CDR3, the DNA is TGTGCCGGGGGCGGGGGCCCGAACACTGAAGCTTTCTTT.

The J gene is TRBJ2-7, the V gene TRBV6-1; 9 bases are shared with TRBD1. The J segment lost 4 bases and the V segment lost 7 bases, leaving 8 bases of the junction unmatched. The CDR3 is 14 amino acids. Germline CDR1 MNHNS, CDR2 SASEGT. The CDR3 protein is CASKPGQGIYEQYF. The CDR3 bases are TGTGCCAGCAAACCGGGACAGGGAATATACGAGCAGTACTTC.

This chain uses TRBV27 with TRBJ2-2; 9 positions agree with TRBD2. The germline gives CDR1 MNHEY, CDR2 SMNVEV (reference sequence). The CDR3 is made up of 17 amino acids. Unmatched junction bases numbered 11, after V lost 6 bases and J lost 3 bases. CDR3 residues: CASRKTSGRIYTGELFF. CDR3 sequence (DNA): TGTGCCAGCAGGAAGACTAGCGGCCGGATTTACACCGGGGAGCTGTTTTTT.

The chain couples TRBV27 to TRBJ1-2, with 9 bases identical to TRBD1. The CDR3 is made up of 15 amino acids. CDR1 and CDR2 from the germline V gene are MNHEY and SMNVEV (reference sequence). V lost 5 bases to trimming and J lost 7 bases; unmatched junction nucleotides: 11. The CDR3 region has the DNA TGTGCCAGCAGTCCGTCCCGGACAGGGGATGGTGGCTACACCTTC. Residues: CASSPSRTGDGGYTF.

In nucleotides, the CDR3 is TGTGCCAGTAGTATCGACAGGGACAATCAGCCCCAGCATTTT. This sequence encodes CASSIDRDNQPQHF. V is TRBV19 and J is TRBJ1-5; TRBD1 matches 7 bases. The CDR3 has 14 residues. The germline V gene encodes CDR1 LNHDA and CDR2 SQIVND (reference sequence). After removal of 3 bases from V and 3 bases from J, the junction contained 2 bases not matched to a gene.

As to this clone: At one boundary the junction diverges from the germline segment, which might be a read error. The chain uses TRBV6-5 and TRBJ2-1; 11 positions agree with TRBD1. This CDR3 is built from 12 residues. Germline values: CDR1 MNHEY, CDR2 SVGAGI. CDR3: CASRGTGGLPIF. For the CDR3, the DNA is TGTGCCAGCAGGGGGACAGGGGGTCTCCCCATCTTC.

This sequence joins TRBV19 and TRBJ2-5, with 7 bases aligning to TRBD2. With 8 bases clipped from V and 5 bases from J, the junction kept 2 bases outside the gene matches. The length of the CDR3 is 11 residues. Germline-derived CDR1 and CDR2 are LNHDA and SQIVND (reference sequence). CDR3 sequence: CASFGGETQYF. CDR3 bases: TGTGCCAGTTTCGGGGGGGAGACCCAGTACTTC.

This chain uses TRBV7-6 with TRBJ1-1; 10 bases match TRBD1. CDR1 is SGHVS, CDR2 FNYEAQ, per germline. This CDR3 spans 15 amino acids. V trimming: 5 bases; J trimming: 2 bases; junction bases outside the gene matches: 5. The CDR3 nucleotides read TGTGCCAGCAGCCAGCGGGACAGGGGAAACACTGAAGCTTTCTTT. Protein: CASSQRDRGNTEAFF.

In this sample, this clone turned up once. V gene TRBV5-1 combines with J gene TRBJ2-3; 13 bases fit TRBD2. With V trimmed by 3 bases and J by 5 bases, 6 bases remained unmatched. The CDR3 loop spans 16 amino acids. Germline V gene data show CDR1 as SGHRS and CDR2 as YFSETQ. The CDR3 here is CASSSWTSGGQDTQYF. The DNA for the CDR3 is TGCGCCAGCAGCTCTTGGACTAGCGGGGGTCAAGATACGCAGTATTTT.

Note on this clone: At one boundary the junction diverges from the germline segment, which might be a read error. The chain combines TRBV5-4 with TRBJ2-1; 8 bases map to TRBD1. Germline CDR1 is SGHNT and CDR2 is YYREEE (reference sequence). The CDR3 runs 15 residues. CDR3 amino acids: CASSQDTGQGREQFF. The CDR3 nucleotides read TGCGCCAGCAGCCAAGACACCGGACAGGGCCGTGAGCAGTTCTTC.

Only one count was recorded for this clone. This chain joins TRBV27 and TRBJ2-5, with a weak D call TRBD1 (5 bases). The J call may be incorrect, as the DNA end agrees better with TRBJ2-7. The germline CDR1 and CDR2 sequences are MNHEY and SMNVEV (reference sequence). The CDR3 sequence is 13 residues long. The CDR3 DNA is TGTGCCAGCAGTCTCGGACAAGCTAACGAGCAGTACTTC. It encodes CASSLGQANEQYF.

The chain has TRBV6-6 and TRBJ1-1, with 10 nucleotides matching TRBD1. Germline V lookup: CDR1 MNHNY, CDR2 SVGAGI (reference sequence). The CDR3 covers 15 residues. Germline trimming cut 8 bases from V and 11 bases from J; bases unmatched to any gene: 17. The CDR3 loop is CASHTTSEGTGEAFF. CDR3 nucleotide sequence: TGTGCCAGCCACACTACTTCCGAGGGGACAGGGGAGGCTTTCTTT.

This clone has only one observation. V and J are TRBV5-4 and TRBJ1-2; tentative D call: TRBD1 (5 bases). V was clipped by 0 bases and J by 4 bases, with 7 bases between them. The CDR3 covers 13 residues. CDR1 is SGHNT and CDR2 is YYREEE in the germline V gene (reference sequence). In nucleotides, the CDR3 is TGTGCCAGCAGCTTGGACAGGACCTATGGCTACACCTTC. Translating gives CASSLDRTYGYTF.

The rearrangement links TRBV14 to TRBJ1-2; D might be TRBD1 (6 bases). In germline, CDR1 is SGHDN, CDR2 FVKESK. Trimming took off 1 base at V and 8 bases at J, with 11 bases between the two ends. The CDR3 sequence is 13 residues long. The CDR3 loop reads CASSQVQGGGYTF. Here the CDR3 DNA reads TGTGCCAGCAGCCAAGTACAGGGTGGCGGCTACACCTTC. Supplemented by reference TRBV14 and TRBJ1-2, the full variable domain reads EAGVTQFPSHSVIEKGQTVTLRCDPISGHDNLYWYRRVMGKEIKFLLHFVKESKQDESGMPNNRFLAERTGGTYSTLKVQPAELEDSGVYFCASSQVQGGGYTFGSGTRLTVV.

This clone was seen a single time. The genes are TRBV2 and TRBJ1-4; D is uncertain. The CDR3 has 15 residues. V was shortened by 3 bases and J by 9 bases, with 17 bases between the two germline ends. Germline V gives CDR1 SNHLY, CDR2 FYNNEI. The CDR3, as DNA: TGTGCCAGCAGTGACTTGGAATACCTCGGGAAAAAACTGTTTTTT. Its translation: CASSDLEYLGKKLFF.

The chain has TRBV27 and TRBJ2-7, with a possible D match to TRBD1 (6 bases). V was cut by 8 bases and J by 0 bases, with 20 bases left in between. There are 16 residues in the CDR3. Germline V CDR1 and CDR2: MNHEY, SMNVEV (reference sequence). The CDR3 here is CASQVPGQLPSYEQYF. The CDR3 DNA reads as TGTGCCAGCCAAGTGCCCGGACAGTTACCCTCCTACGAGCAGTACTTC.

The J gene is TRBJ2-3, the V gene TRBV9; 7 bases map to TRBD2. Germline-derived CDR1 and CDR2 are SGDLS and YYNGEE. This CDR3 contains 16 residues. V gave up 0 bases and J gave up 5 bases; unmatched junction bases: 9. This chain's CDR3 is CASSVGVGGGGDTQYF. For the CDR3, the DNA is TGTGCCAGCAGCGTAGGGGTGGGCGGGGGAGGAGATACGCAGTATTTT. Looking up the rest from reference TRBV9 and TRBJ2-3 gives the full variable domain: DSGVTQTPKHLITATGQRVTLRCSPRSGDLSVYWYQQSLDQGLQFLIQYYNGEERAKGNILERFSAQQFPDLHSELNLSSLELGDSALYFCASSVGVGGGGDTQYFGPGTRLTVL.